This T cell receptor beta chain was profiled in a study of T cells after posttransplantation cyclophosphamide. This clone showed up many times. The table came from immunoSEQ multiplex PCR; TCRdb's copy has only in-frame clones and leaves some out. The sample contains roughly 32,000 clones, none of them singletons. The CDR3 loop spans 13 amino acids. The V gene lost 7 bases and the J gene lost 3 bases, with 12 bases spanning the gap. Germline V gives CDR1 MNHEY, CDR2 SVGAGI. J is TRBJ1-2 and V is TRBV6-5; no clear D gene. The sequencing sample was made of PBMCs. The origin of this receptor is a woman aged 25-40 years in good health and a related stem cell transplant donor. The DNA for the CDR3 is TGTGCCAGCACCCGAACTCCGGACTATGGCTACACCTTC. It yields the protein CASTRTPDYGYTF.